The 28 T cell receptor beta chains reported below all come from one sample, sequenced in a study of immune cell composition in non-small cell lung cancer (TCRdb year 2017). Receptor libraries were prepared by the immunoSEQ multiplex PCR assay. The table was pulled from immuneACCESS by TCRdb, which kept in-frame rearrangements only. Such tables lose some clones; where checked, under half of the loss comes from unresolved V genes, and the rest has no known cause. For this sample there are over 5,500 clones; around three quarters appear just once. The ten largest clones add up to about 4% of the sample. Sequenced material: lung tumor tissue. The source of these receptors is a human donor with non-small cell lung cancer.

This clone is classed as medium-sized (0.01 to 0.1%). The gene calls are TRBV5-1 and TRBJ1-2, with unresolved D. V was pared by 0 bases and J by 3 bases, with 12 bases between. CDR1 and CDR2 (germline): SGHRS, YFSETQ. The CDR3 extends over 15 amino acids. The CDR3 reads CASSLGHTFDYGYTF. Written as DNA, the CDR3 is TGCGCCAGCAGCTTGGGACACACGTTCGACTATGGCTACACCTTC.

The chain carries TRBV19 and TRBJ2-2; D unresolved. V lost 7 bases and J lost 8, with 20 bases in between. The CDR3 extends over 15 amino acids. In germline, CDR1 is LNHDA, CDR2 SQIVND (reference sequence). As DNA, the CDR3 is TGTGCCAGTATGGTCGGTCCGGTAAAGTCAGGGGAGCTGTTTTTT. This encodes CASMVGPVKSGELFF.

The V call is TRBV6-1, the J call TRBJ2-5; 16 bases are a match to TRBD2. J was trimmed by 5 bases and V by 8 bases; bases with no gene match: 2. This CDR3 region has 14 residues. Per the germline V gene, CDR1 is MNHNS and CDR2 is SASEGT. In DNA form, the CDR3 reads TGTGCCAGCCTGGGACTAGCGGGAGGGGAGACCCAGTACTTC. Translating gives CASLGLAGGETQYF.

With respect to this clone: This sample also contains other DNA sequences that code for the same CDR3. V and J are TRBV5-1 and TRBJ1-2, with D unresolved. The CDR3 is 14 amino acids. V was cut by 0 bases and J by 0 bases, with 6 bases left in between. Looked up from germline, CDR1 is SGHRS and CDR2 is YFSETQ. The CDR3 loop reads CASSLETPNYGYTF. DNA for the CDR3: TGCGCCAGCAGCTTGGAGACACCTAACTATGGCTACACCTTC. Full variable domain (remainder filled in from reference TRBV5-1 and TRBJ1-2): KAGVTQTPRYLIKTRGQQVTLSCSPISGHRSVSWYQQTPGQGLQFLFEYFSETQRNKGNFPGRFSGRQFSNSRSEMNVSTLELGDSALYLCASSLETPNYGYTFGSGTRLTVV.

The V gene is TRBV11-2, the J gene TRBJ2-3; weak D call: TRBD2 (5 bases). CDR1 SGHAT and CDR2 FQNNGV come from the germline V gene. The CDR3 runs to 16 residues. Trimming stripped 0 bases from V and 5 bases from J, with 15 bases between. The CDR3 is CASSLDRGVSGDTQYF. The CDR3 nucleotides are TGTGCCAGCAGCTTAGATCGGGGAGTAAGTGGAGATACGCAGTATTTT. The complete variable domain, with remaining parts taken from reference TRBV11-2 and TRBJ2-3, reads EAGVAQSPRYKIIEKRQSVAFWCNPISGHATLYWYQQILGQGPKLLIQFQNNGVVDDSQLPKDRFSAERLKGVDSTLKIQPAKLEDSAVYLCASSLDRGVSGDTQYFGPGTRLTVL.

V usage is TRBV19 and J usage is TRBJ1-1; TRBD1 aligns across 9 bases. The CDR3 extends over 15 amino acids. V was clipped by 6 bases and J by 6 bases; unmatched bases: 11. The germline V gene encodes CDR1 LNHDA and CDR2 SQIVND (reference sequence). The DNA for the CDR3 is TGTGCCAGTAGGAAGGACAGGGGTGTTTTCGCTGAAGCTTTCTTT. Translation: CASRKDRGVFAEAFF.

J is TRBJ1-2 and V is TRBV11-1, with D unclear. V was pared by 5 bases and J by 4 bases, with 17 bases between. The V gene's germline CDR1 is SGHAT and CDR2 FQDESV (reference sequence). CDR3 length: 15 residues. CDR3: CASSPEAGKTYGYTF. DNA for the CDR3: TGTGCCAGCAGCCCGGAGGCTGGAAAGACCTATGGCTACACCTTC.

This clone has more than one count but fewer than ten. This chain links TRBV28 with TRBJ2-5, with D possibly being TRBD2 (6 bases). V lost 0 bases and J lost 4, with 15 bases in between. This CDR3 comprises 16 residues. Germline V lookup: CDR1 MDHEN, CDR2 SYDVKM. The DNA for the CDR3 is TGTGCCAGCAGTTTATGGGGCCCTTTCGGGGGAGAGACCCAGTACTTC. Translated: CASSLWGPFGGETQYF.

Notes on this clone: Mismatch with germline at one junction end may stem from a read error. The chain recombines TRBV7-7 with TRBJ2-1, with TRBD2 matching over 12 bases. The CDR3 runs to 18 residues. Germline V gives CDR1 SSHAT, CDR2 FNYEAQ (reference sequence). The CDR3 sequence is CASSRNLRLAGVKNEQFF. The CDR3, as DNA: TGTGCTAGCAGCCGCAACCTCCGACTAGCGGGAGTGAAAAATGAGCAGTTCTTC.

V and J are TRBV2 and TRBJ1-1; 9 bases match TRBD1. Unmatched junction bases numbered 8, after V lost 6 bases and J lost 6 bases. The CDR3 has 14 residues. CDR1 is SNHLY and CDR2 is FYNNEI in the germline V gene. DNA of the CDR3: TGTGCCAGCAGATCACAGGGGGCGATCCCTGAAGCTTTCTTT. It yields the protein CASRSQGAIPEAFF.

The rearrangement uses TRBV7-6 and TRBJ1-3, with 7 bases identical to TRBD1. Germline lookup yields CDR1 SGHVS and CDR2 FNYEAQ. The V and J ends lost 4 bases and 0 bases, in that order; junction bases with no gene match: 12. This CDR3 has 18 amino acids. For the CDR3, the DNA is TGTGCCAGCAGCTCCCCAGCGGGTGGGGACAGCTCTGGAAACACCATATATTTT. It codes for CASSSPAGGDSSGNTIYF.

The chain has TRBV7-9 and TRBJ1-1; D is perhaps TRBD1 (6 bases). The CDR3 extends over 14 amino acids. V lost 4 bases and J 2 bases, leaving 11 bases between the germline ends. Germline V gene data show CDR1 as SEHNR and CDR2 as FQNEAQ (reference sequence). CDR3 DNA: TGTGCCAGCAGCTCGTGGACAGCTAACACTGAAGCTTTCTTT. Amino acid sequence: CASSSWTANTEAFF. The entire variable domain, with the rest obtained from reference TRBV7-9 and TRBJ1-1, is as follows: DTGVSQNPRHKITKRGQNVTFRCDPISEHNRLYWYRQTLGQGPEFLTYFQNEAQLEKSRLLSDRFSAERPKGSFSTLEIQRTEQGDSAMYLCASSSWTANTEAFFGQGTRLTVV.

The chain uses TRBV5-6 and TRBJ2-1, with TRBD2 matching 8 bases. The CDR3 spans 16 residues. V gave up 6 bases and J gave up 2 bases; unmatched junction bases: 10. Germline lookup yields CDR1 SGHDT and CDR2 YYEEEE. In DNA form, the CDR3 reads TGTGCCAGCACCGACGATTTTAGCGGGGCCTACAATGAGCAGTTCTTC. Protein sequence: CASTDDFSGAYNEQFF.

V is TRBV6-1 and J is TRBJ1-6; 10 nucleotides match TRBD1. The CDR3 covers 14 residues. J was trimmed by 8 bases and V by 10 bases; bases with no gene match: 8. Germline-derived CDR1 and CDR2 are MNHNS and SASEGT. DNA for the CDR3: TGTGCCACCGCCGGGACAGGGGAATATTCACCCCTCCACTTT. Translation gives CATAGTGEYSPLHF.

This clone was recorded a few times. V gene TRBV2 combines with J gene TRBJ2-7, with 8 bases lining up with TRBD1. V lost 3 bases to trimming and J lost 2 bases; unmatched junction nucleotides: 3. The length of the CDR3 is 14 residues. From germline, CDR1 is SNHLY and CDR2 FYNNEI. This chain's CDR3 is CASSDRTGTYEQYF. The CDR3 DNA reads TGTGCCAGCAGTGACCGGACAGGGACCTACGAGCAGTACTTC.

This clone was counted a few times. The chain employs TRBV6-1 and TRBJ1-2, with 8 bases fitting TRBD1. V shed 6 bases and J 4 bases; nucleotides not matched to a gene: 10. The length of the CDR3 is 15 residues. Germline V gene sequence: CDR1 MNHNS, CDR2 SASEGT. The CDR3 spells CASREGPGGFYGYTF. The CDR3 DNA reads TGTGCCAGCAGGGAGGGGCCAGGGGGCTTCTATGGCTACACCTTC.

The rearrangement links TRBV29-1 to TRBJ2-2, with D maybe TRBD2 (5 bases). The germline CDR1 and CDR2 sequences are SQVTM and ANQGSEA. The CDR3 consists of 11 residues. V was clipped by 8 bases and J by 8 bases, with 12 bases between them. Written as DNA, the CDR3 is TGCAGCATCCAGGACTGGGGGGAGCTGTTTTTT. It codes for CSIQDWGELFF.

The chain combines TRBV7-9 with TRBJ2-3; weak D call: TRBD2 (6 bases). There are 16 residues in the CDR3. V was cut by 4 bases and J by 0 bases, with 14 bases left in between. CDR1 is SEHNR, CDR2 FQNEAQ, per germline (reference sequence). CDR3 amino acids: CASSSGVSGSTDTQYF. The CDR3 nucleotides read TGTGCCAGCAGCTCGGGGGTTAGCGGTAGCACAGATACGCAGTATTTT.

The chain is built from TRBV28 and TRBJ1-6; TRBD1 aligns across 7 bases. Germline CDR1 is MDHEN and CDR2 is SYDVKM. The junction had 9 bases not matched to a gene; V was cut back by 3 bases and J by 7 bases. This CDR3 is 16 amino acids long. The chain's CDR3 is CASSLKGARRNSPLHF. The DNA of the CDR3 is TGTGCCAGCAGTTTGAAGGGGGCCAGAAGGAATTCACCCCTCCACTTT. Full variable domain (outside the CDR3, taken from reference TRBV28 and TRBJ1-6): DVKVTQSSRYLVKRTGEKVFLECVQDMDHENMFWYRQDPGLGLRLIYFSYDVKMKEKGDIPEGYSVSREKKERFSLILESASTNQTSMYLCASSLKGARRNSPLHFGNGTRLTVT.

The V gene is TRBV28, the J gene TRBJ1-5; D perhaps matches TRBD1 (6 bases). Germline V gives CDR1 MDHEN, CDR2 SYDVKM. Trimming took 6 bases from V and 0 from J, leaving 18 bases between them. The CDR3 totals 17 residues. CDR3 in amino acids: CASSSDTGTSSNQPQHF. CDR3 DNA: TGTGCCAGCAGCTCAGATACAGGGACGTCTAGCAATCAGCCCCAGCATTTT.

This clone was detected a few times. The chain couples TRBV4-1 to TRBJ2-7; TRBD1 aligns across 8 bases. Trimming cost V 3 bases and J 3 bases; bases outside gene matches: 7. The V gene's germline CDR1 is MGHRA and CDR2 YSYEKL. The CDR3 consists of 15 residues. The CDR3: CASSHPGTGYYEQYF. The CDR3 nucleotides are TGCGCCAGCAGCCATCCCGGGACAGGCTACTACGAGCAGTACTTC.

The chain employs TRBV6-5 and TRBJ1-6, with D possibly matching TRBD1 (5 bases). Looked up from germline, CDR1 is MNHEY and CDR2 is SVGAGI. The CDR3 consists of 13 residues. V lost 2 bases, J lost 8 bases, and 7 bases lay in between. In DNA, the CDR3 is TGTGCCAGCAGTTACCCCAGGGATTCACCCCTCCACTTT. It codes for CASSYPRDSPLHF.

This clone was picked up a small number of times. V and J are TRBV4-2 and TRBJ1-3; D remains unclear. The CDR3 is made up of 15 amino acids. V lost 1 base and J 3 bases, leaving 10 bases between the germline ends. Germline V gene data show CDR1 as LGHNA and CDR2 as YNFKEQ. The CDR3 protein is CASSQGLGGGNTIYF. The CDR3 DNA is TGTGCCAGCAGCCAAGGACTGGGTGGTGGAAACACCATATATTTT.

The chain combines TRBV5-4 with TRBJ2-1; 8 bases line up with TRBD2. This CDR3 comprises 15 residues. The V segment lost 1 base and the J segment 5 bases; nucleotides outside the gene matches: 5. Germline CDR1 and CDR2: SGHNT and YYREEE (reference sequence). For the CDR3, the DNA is TGTGCCAGCAGCTTGCGGGGGGGCCGAGACAATGAGCAGTTCTTC. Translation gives CASSLRGGRDNEQFF.

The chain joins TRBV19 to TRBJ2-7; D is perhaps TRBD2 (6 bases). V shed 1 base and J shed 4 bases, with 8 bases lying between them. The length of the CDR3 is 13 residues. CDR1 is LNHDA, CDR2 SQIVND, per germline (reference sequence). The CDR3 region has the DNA TGTGCCAGTAGTATAGGTCGGGGGTACGAGCAGTACTTC. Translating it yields CASSIGRGYEQYF.

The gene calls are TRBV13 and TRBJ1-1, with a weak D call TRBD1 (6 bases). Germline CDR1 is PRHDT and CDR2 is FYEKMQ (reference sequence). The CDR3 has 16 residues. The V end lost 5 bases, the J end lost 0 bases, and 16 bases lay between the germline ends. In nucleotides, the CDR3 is TGTGCCAGCAGCCAGACCGGGACACCTATGAACACTGAAGCTTTCTTT. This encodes CASSQTGTPMNTEAFF.

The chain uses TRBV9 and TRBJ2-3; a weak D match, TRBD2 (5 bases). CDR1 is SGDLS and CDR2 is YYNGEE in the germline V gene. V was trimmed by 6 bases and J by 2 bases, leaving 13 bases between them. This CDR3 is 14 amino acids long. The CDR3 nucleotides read TGTGCCAGCACTAGTCGGGGAAACACAGATACGCAGTATTTT. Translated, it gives CASTSRGNTDTQYF.

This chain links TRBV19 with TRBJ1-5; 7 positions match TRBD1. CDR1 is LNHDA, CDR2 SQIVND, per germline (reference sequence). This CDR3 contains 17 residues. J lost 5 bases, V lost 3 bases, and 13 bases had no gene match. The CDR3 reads CASSIIKTGTKDQPQHF. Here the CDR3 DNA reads TGTGCCAGTAGTATCATTAAGACAGGGACAAAAGATCAGCCCCAGCATTTT.